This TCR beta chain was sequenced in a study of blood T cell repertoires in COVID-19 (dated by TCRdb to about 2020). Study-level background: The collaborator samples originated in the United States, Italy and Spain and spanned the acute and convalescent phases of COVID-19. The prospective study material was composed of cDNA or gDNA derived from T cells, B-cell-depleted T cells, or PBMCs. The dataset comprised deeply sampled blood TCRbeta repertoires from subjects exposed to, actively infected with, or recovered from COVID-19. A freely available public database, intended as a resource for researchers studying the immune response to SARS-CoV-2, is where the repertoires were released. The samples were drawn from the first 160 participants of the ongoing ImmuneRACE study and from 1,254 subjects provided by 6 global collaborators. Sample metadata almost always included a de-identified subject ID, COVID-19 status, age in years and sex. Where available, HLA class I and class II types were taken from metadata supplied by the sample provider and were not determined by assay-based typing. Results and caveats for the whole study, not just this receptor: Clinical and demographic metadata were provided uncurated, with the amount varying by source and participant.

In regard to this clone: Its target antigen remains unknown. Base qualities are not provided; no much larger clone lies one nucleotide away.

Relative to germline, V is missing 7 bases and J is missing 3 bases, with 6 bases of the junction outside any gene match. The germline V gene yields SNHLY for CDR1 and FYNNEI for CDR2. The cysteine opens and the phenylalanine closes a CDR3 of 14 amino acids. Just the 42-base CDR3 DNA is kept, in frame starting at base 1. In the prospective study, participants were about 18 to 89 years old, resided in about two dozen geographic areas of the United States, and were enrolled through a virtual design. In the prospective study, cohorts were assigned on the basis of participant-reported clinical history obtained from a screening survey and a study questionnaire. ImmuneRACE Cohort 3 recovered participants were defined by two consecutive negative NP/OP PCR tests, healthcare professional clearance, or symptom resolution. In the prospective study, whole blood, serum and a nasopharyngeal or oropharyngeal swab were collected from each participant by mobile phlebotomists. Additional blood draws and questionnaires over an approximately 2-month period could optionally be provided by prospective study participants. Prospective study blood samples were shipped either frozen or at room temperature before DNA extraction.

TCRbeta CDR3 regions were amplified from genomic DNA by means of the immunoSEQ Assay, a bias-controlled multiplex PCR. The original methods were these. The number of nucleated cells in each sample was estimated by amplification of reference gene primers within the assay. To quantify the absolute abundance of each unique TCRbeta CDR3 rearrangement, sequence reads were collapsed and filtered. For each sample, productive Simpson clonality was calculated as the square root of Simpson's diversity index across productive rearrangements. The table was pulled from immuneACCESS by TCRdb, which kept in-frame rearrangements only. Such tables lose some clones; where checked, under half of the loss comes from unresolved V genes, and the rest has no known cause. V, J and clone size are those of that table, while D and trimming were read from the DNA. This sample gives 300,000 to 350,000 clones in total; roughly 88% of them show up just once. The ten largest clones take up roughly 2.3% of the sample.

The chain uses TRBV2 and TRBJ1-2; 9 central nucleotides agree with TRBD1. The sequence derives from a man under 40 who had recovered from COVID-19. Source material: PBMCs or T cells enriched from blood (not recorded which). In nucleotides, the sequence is TGTGCCAGCAAAGGCGACAGGGGGGACTATGGCTACACCTTC. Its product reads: CASKGDRGDYGYTF.